Listed below are T cell receptor beta chains from one sample, sequenced in a study of CD8 T cells in ankylosing spondylitis. MiXCR, run by TCRdb on the 5' RACE reads, gives a single entry per CDR3 protein. The sample shows roughly 180,000 distinct CDR3 sequences, around 13% of them seen only once. Material for sequencing was blood, either unsorted or a sorted T cell fraction (not recorded which). The receptors here all came from a male donor with ankylosing spondylitis or in good health (not recorded which). CDR3s include the opening cysteine and the closing phenylalanine or tryptophan. Fields, in order: V gene, CDR3 length, clone size, D gene, J gene, CDR3 DNA, CDR3 protein. A D gene is named only where the DNA matches it firmly. Size is omitted from some rows. Given values are once, few, many or a class for expanded clones.

>TRBV7-9|12|large|NA|TRBJ2-2
TGTGCCAGCAGCTTAGCGGCCGGGGAGCTGTTTTTT
CASSLAAGELFF
>TRBV6-1|13|few|NA|TRBJ2-1
TGTGCCAGCAGCCCCATGTCCTACAATGAGCAGTTCTTC
CASSPMSYNEQFF
>TRBV12-5|15|few|TRBD1|TRBJ1-5
TGTGCTAGTGGTCCCGGGACAGGGCAAAATCAGCCCCAGCATTTT
CASGPGTGQNQPQHF
>TRBV14|14|few|NA|TRBJ1-2
TGTGCCAGCAGCCTTAACCCAAGCTTCTATGGCTACACCTTC
CASSLNPSFYGYTF
>TRBV4-1|17|few|NA|TRBJ2-7
TGCGCCAGCAGCCAAGATTGGGGGCAGGACTTCTTCTTAGAGCAGTACTTC
CASSQDWGQDFFLEQYF
>TRBV24-1|16|few|NA|TRBJ2-1
TGTGCCACCAGTGCTCGGGACCACTCATTCGGCGCTGAGCAGTTCTTC
CATSARDHSFGAEQFF
>TRBV10-3|14|NA|TRBD2|TRBJ2-4
TGTGCCATCAGTGACAGCGGGATTGGGAACATTCAGTACTTC
CAISDSGIGNIQYF
>TRBV7-9|16|few|NA|TRBJ2-1
TGTGCCAGCAGCTTAGTCGGTCTAACTACCTACAATGAGCAGTTCTTC
CASSLVGLTTYNEQFF
>TRBV7-6|14|NA|NA|TRBJ2-2
TGTGCCAGCAGCTTAAAACGGCAAGGGGGGGAGCTGTTTTTT
CASSLKRQGGELFF
>TRBV7-9|12|few|NA|TRBJ2-3
TGTGCCAGCAGCTCAGGGGCGTATACGCAGTATTTT
CASSSGAYTQYF